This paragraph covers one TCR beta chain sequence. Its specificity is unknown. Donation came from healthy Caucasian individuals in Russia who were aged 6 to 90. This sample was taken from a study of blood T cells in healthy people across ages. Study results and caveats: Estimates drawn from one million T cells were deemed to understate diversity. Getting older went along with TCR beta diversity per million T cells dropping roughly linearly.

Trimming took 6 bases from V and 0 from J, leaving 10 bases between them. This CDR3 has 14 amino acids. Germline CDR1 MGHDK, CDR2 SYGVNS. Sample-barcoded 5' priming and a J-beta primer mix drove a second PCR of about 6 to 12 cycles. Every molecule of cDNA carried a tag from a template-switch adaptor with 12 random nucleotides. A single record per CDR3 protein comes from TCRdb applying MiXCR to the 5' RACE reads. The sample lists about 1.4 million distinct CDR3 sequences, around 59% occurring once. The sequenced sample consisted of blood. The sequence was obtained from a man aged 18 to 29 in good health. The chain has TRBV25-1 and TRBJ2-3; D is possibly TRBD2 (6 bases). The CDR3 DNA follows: TGTGCCAGCAGGGTGGACTATAGCACAGATACGCAGTATTTT. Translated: CASRVDYSTDTQYF.